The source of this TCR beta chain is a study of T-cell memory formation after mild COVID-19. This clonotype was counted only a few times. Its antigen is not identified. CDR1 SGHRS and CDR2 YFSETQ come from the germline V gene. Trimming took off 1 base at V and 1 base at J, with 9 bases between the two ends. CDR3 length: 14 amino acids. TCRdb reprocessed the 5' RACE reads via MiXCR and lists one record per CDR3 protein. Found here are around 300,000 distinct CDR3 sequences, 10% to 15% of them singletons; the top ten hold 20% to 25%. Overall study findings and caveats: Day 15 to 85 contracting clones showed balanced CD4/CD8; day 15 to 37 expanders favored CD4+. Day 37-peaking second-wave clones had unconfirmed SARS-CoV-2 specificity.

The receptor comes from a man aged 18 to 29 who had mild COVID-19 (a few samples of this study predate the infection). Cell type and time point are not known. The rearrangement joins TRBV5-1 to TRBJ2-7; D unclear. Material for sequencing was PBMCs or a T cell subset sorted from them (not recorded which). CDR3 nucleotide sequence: TGCGCCAGCAGCTTGAGTCCGCAATCCTACGAGCAGTACTTC. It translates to CASSLSPQSYEQYF.